This section outlines one TCR beta chain sequence together with its context. The entry originates in a study of blood T cell repertoires in COVID-19. At the level of the study: From T cells, B-cell-depleted T cells, or PBMCs came the material, which was cDNA or gDNA.

The method was immunoSEQ multiplex PCR; TCRdb's version includes in-frame clones alone and lacks a portion of them. In the table there are about 160,000 clones, around 82% of which are singletons. CDR1 is MDHEN, CDR2 SYDVKM, per germline. V shed 6 bases and J shed 0 bases, with 6 bases lying between them. This CDR3 region has 13 residues. Sequenced: peripheral blood. The V and J genes are TRBV28 and TRBJ1-5; D remains ambiguous. This clonotype was sampled from a man between 60 and 75 years old with active or convalescent COVID-19. For the CDR3, the DNA is TGTGCCAGCAGGACATATAGCAATCAGCCCCAGCATTTT. Translating it yields CASRTYSNQPQHF.